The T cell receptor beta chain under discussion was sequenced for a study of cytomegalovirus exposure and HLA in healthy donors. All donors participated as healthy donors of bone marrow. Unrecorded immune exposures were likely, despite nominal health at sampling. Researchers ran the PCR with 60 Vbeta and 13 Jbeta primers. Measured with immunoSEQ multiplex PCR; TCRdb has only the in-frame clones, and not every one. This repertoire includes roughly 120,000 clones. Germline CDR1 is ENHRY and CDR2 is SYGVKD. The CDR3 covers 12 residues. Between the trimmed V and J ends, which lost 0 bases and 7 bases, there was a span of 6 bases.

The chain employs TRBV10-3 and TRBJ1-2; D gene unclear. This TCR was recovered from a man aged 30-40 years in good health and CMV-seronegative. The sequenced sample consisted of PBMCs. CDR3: CAISESTGGYTF. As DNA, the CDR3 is TGTGCCATCAGTGAGTCGACGGGTGGCTACACCTTC.